The sequence of this T cell receptor beta chain was determined in a study of regulatory T cells in long-lasting Graves disease. According to the study, TCR beta libraries were built with iRepertoire HTBI primers and CDR3-region Arm-PCR. Each CDR3 protein gets one entry after TCRdb re-called the multiplex PCR reads with MiXCR. The sample lists more than 300,000 distinct CDR3 sequences; 16% were seen once. The sample holds many counts of this clonotype. Time point described: newly diagnosed GD, antithyroid drugs for less than 3 months. The TCR library was prepared using RNA isolated from PBMCs. Germline trimming cut 0 bases from V and 4 bases from J; bases unmatched to any gene: 13. Germline V gene lookup returns CDR1 MNHEY and CDR2 SVGEGT. The CDR3 sequence is 19 residues long. These data also formed part of another study, on T cells in Graves' hyperthyroidism and ophthalmopathy.

This chain uses TRBV6-2 or TRBV6-3 with TRBJ2-2; 8 bases match TRBD2. This specimen was peripheral blood mononuclear cells (PBMCs), taken at new diagnosis, from a patient treated with antithyroid drugs. This TCR derives from a woman in her late teens or twenties with Graves disease. This CDR3 is CASSYSVTSGSMGTGELFF. CDR3 sequence (DNA): TGTGCCAGCAGTTACTCGGTAACTAGCGGCTCCATGGGCACCGGGGAGCTGTTTTTT.